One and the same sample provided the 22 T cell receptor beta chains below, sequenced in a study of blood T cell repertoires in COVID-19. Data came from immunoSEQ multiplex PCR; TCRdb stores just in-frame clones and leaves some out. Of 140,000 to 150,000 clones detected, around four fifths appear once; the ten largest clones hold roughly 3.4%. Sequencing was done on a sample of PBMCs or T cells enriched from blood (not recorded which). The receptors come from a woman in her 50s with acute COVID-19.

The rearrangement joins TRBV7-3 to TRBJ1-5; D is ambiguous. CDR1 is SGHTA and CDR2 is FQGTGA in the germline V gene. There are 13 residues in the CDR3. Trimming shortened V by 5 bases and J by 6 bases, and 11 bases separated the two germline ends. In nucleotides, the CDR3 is TGTGCCAGCAGCCCCGGGGAGGGTCAGCCCCAGCATTTT. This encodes CASSPGEGQPQHF. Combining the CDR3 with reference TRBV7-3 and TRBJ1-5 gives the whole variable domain GAGVSQTPSNKVTEKGKYVELRCDPISGHTALYWYRQSLGQGPEFLIYFQGTGAADDSGLPNDRFFAVRPEGSVSTLKIQRTERGDSAVYLCASSPGEGQPQHFGDGTRLSIL.

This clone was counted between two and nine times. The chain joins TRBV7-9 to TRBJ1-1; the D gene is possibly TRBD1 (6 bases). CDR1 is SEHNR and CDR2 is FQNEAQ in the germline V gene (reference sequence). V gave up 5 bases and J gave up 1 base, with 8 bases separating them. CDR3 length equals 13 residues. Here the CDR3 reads CASSIQGNTEAFF. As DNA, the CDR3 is TGTGCCAGCAGCATACAGGGGAACACTGAAGCTTTCTTT.

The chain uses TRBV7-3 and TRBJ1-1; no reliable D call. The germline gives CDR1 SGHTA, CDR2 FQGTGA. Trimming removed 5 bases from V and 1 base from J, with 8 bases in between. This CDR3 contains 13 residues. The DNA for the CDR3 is TGTGCCAGCAGCCAATCGGGGAACACTGAAGCTTTCTTT. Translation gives CASSQSGNTEAFF.

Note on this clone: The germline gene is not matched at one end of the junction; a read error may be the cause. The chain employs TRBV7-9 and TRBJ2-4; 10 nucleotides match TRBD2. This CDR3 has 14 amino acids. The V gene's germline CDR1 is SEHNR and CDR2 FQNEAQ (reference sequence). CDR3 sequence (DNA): TGCGAGAATAGCGGGAGGCCGGACAAAAACATTCAGTACTTC. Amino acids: CENSGRPDKNIQYF.

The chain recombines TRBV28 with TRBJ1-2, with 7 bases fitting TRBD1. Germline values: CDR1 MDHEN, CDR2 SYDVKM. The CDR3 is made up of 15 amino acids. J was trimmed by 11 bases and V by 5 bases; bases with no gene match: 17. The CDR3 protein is CASSPPGQLDLIYTF. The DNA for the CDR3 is TGTGCCAGCAGTCCACCGGGACAGCTAGACCTCATTTACACCTTC.

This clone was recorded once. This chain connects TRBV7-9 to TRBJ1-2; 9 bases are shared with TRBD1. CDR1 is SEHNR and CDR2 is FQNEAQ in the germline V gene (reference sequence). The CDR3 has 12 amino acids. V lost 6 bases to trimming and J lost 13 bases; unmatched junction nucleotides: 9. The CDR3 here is CASSWDRDELTF. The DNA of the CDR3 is TGTGCCAGCAGTTGGGACAGGGATGAGCTCACCTTC.

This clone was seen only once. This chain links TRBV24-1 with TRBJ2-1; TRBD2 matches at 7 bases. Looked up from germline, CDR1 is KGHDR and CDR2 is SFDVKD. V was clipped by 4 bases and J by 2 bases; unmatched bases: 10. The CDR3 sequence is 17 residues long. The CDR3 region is CATSEEDGRPPYNEQFF. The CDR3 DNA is TGTGCCACCAGTGAAGAGGACGGGAGGCCTCCCTACAATGAGCAGTTCTTC.

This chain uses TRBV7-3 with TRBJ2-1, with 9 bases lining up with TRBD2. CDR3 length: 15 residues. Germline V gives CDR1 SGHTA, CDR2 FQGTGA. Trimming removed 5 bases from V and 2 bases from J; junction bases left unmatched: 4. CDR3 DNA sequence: TGTGCCAGCAGCCTAGGGACTAGCCCCTACAATGAGCAGTTCTTC. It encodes CASSLGTSPYNEQFF.

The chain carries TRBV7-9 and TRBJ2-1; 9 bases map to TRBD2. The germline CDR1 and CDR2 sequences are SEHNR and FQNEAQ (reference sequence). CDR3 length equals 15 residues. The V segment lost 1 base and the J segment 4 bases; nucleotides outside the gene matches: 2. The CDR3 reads CASSLDAGGYNEQFF. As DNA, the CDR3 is TGTGCCAGCAGCTTAGACGCGGGAGGGTACAATGAGCAGTTCTTC.

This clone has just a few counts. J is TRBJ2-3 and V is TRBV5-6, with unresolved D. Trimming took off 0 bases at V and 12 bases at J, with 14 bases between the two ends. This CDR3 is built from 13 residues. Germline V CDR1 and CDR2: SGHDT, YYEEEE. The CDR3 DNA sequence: TGTGCCAGCAGCTTGGGGCTACCCGACAATCAGTATTTT. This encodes CASSLGLPDNQYF.

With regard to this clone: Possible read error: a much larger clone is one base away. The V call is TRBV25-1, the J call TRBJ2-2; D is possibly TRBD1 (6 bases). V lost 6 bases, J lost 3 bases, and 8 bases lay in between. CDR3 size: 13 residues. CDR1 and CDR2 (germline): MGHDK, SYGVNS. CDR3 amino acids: CASRAGDTGELFF. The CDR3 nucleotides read TGTGCCAGCAGGGCAGGGGACACCGGGGAGCTGTTTTTT.

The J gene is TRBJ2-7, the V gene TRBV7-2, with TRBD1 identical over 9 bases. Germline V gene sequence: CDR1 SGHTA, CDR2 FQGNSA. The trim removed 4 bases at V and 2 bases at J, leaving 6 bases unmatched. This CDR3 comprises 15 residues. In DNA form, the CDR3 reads TGTGCCAGCAGCTCCCAGGGACAGGGTGCCTACGAGCAGTACTTC. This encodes CASSSQGQGAYEQYF.

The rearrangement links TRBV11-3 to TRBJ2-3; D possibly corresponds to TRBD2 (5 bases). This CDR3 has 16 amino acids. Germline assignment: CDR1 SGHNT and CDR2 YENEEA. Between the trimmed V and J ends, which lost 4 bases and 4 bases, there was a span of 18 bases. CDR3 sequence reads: CASSSGLVKRADTQYF. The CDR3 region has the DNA TGTGCCAGCAGCTCCGGACTGGTTAAAAGGGCAGATACGCAGTATTTT.

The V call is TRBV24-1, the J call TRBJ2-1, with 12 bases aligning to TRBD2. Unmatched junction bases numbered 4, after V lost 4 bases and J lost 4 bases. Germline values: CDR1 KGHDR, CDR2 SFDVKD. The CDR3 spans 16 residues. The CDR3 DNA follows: TGTGCCACCAGTGAGCCGGGACTAGCGGGTTACAATGAGCAGTTCTTC. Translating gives CATSEPGLAGYNEQFF.

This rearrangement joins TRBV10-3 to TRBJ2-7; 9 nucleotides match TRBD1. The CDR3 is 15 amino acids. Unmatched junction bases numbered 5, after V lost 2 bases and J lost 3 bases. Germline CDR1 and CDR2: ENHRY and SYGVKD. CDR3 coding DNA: TGTGCCATCAGTGAGGAAGCGGGACAGGGCTACGAGCAGTACTTC. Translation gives CAISEEAGQGYEQYF.

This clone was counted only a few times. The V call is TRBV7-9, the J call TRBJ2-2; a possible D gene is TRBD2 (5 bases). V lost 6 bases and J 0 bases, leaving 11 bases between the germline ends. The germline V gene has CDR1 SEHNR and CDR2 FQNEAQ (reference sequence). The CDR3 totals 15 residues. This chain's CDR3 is CASSRPTTNTGELFF. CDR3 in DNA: TGTGCCAGCAGTCGCCCGACTACGAACACCGGGGAGCTGTTTTTT.

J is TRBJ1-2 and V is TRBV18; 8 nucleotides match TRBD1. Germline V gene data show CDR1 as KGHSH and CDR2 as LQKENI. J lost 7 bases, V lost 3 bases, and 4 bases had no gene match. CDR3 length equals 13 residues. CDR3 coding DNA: TGTGCCAGCTCACCGCAGGGGGCCGGTGGCTACACCTTC. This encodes CASSPQGAGGYTF. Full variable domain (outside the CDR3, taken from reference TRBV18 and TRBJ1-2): NAGVMQNPRHLVRRRGQEARLRCSPMKGHSHVYWYRQLPEEGLKFMVYLQKENIIDESGMPKERFSAEFPKEGPSILRIQQVVRGDSAAYFCASSPQGAGGYTFGSGTRLTVV.

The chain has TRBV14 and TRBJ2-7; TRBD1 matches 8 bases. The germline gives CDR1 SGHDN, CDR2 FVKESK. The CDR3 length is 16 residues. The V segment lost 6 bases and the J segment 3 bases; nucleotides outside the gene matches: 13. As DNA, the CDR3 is TGTGCCAGCAGGCCAGGGGGCTCCTGGGGGGTCTACGAGCAGTACTTC. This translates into CASRPGGSWGVYEQYF.

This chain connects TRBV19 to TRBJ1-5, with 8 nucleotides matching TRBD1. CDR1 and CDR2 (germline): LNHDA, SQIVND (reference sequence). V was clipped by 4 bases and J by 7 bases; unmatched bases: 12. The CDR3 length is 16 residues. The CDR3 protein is CASSSGQGVLGQPQHF. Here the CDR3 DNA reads TGTGCCAGTAGTAGCGGACAGGGAGTTCTTGGGCAGCCCCAGCATTTT.

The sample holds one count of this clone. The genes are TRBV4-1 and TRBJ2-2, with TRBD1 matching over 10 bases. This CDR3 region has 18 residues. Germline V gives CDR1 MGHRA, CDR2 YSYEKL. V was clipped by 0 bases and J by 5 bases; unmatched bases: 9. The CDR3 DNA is TGCGCCAGCAGCCAAGATTGGGACAGGGGCGGTGTAACCGGGGAGCTGTTTTTT. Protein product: CASSQDWDRGGVTGELFF.

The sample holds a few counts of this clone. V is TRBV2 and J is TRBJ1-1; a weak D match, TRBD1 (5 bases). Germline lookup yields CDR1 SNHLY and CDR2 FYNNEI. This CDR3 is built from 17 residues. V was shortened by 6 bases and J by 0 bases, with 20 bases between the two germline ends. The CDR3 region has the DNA TGTGCCAGCAGGCTGAATCGACAGCCAACCATGAACACTGAAGCTTTCTTT. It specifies CASRLNRQPTMNTEAFF. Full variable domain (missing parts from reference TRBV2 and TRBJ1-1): EPEVTQTPSHQVTQMGQEVILRCVPISNHLYFYWYRQILGQKVEFLVSFYNNEISEKSEIFDDQFSVERPDGSNFTLKIRSTKLEDSAMYFCASRLNRQPTMNTEAFFGQGTRLTVV.

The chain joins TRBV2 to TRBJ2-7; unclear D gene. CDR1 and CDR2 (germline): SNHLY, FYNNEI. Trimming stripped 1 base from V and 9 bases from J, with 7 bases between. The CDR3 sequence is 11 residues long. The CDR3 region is CASSEVLVQYF. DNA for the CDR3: TGTGCCAGCAGTGAAGTCTTAGTGCAGTACTTC.